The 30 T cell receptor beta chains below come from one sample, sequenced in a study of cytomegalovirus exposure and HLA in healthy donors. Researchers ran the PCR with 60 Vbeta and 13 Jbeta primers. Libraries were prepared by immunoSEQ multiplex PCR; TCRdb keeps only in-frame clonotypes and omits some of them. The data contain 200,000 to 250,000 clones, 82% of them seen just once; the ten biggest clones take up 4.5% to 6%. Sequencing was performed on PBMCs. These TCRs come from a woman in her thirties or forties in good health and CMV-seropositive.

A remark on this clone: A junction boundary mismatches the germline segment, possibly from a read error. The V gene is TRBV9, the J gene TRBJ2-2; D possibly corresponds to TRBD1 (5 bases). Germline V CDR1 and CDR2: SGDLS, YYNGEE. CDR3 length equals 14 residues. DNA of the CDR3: TGTGCCTGCAGCCCCGACTCAGGGCCCGGGGAGCTGTTTTTT. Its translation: CACSPDSGPGELFF. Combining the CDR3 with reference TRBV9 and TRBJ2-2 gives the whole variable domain DSGVTQTPKHLITATGQRVTLRCSPRSGDLSVYWYQQSLDQGLQFLIQYYNGEERAKGNILERFSAQQFPDLHSELNLSSLELGDSALYFCACSPDSGPGELFFGEGSRLTVL.

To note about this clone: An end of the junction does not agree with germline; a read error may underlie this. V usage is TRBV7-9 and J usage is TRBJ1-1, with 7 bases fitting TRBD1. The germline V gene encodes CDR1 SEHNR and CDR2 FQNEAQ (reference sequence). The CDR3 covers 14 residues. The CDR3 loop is CSSSLIRSGGEAFF. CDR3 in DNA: TGTTCCAGCAGCTTAATTAGGTCAGGGGGTGAAGCTTTCTTT. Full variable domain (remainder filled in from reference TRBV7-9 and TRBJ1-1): DTGVSQNPRHKITKRGQNVTFRCDPISEHNRLYWYRQTLGQGPEFLTYFQNEAQLEKSRLLSDRFSAERPKGSFSTLEIQRTEQGDSAMYLCSSSLIRSGGEAFFGQGTRLTVV.

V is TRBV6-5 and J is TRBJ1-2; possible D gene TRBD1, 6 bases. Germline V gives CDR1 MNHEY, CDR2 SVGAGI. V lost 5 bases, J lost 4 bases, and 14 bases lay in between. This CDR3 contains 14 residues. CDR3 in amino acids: CASSDSGTIYGYTF. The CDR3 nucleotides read TGTGCCAGCAGTGATTCCGGGACAATCTATGGCTACACCTTC.

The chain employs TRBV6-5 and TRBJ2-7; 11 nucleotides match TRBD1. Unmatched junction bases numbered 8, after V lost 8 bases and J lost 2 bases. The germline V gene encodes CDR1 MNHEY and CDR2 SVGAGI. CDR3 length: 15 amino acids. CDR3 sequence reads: CASGSGTGGPYEQYF. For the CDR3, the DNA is TGTGCCAGCGGCTCGGGGACAGGGGGGCCCTACGAGCAGTACTTC.

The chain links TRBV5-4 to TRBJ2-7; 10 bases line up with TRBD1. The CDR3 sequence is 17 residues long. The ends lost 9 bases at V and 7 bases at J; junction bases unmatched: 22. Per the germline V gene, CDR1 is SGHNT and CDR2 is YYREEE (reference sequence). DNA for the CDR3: TGTGCCACCAGTAGTTTTGGAGGGACAGGGGCTTTTTGGGAGCAGTACTTC. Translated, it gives CATSSFGGTGAFWEQYF.

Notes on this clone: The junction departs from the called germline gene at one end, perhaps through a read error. The DNA for the CDR3 is TGTTCCAGCAGCTTAGGGACAGGGCGATATCAGCCCCAGCATTTT. Translated, it gives CSSSLGTGRYQPQHF. The gene calls are TRBV7-9 and TRBJ1-5, with 9 bases that match TRBD1. Germline values: CDR1 SEHNR, CDR2 FQNEAQ (reference sequence). CDR3 length equals 15 residues. The variable domain in full, completed from reference TRBV7-9 and TRBJ1-5, reads DTGVSQNPRHKITKRGQNVTFRCDPISEHNRLYWYRQTLGQGPEFLTYFQNEAQLEKSRLLSDRFSAERPKGSFSTLEIQRTEQGDSAMYLCSSSLGTGRYQPQHFGDGTRLSIL.

This CDR3 is CASSEGRQSYGYTF. DNA for the CDR3: TGTGCCAGCAGTGAAGGTCGACAGAGCTATGGCTACACCTTC. The V call is TRBV2, the J call TRBJ1-2; TRBD1 is a possible D gene (5 bases). The CDR3 length is 14 residues. Between the trimmed V and J ends, which lost 1 base and 4 bases, there was a span of 10 bases. The germline CDR1 and CDR2 sequences are SNHLY and FYNNEI. Complete variable domain (other parts from reference TRBV2 and TRBJ1-2): EPEVTQTPSHQVTQMGQEVILRCVPISNHLYFYWYRQILGQKVEFLVSFYNNEISEKSEIFDDQFSVERPDGSNFTLKIRSTKLEDSAMYFCASSEGRQSYGYTFGSGTRLTVV.

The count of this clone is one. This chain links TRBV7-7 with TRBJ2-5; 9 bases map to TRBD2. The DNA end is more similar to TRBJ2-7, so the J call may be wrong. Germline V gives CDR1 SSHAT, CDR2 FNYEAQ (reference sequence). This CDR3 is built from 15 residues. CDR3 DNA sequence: TGTGCCAGCAGCTTAGGGCGGGGGGGCATTTACGAGCAGTACTTC. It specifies CASSLGRGGIYEQYF.

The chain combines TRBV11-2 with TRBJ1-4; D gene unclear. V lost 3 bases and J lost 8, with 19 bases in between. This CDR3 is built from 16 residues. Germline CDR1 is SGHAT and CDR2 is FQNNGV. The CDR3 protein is CASSFRGRGGGEKLFF. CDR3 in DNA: TGTGCCAGCAGCTTCAGAGGGCGGGGAGGTGGGGAAAAACTGTTTTTT.

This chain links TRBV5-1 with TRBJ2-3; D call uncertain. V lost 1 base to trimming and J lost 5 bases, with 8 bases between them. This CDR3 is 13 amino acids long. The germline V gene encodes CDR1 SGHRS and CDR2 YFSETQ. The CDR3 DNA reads TGCGCCAGCAGCTTGAAGTCCGGAGATACGCAGTATTTT. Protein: CASSLKSGDTQYF. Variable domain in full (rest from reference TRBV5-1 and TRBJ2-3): KAGVTQTPRYLIKTRGQQVTLSCSPISGHRSVSWYQQTPGQGLQFLFEYFSETQRNKGNFPGRFSGRQFSNSRSEMNVSTLELGDSALYLCASSLKSGDTQYFGPGTRLTVL.

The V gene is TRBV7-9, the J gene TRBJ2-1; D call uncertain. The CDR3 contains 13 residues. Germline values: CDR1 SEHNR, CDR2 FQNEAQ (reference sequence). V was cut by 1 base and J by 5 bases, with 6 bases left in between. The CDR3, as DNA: TGTGCCAGCAGCTTAGGACACAACAATGAGCAGTTCTTC. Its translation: CASSLGHNNEQFF. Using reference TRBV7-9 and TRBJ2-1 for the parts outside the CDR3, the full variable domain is DTGVSQNPRHKITKRGQNVTFRCDPISEHNRLYWYRQTLGQGPEFLTYFQNEAQLEKSRLLSDRFSAERPKGSFSTLEIQRTEQGDSAMYLCASSLGHNNEQFFGPGTRLTVL.

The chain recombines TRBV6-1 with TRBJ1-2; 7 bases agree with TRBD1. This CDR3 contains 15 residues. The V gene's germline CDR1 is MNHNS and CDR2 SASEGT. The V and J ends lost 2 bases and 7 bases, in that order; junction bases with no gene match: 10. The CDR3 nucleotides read TGTGCCAGCAGTGAATACCCCGGGACAGAGACTGGCTACACCTTC. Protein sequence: CASSEYPGTETGYTF.

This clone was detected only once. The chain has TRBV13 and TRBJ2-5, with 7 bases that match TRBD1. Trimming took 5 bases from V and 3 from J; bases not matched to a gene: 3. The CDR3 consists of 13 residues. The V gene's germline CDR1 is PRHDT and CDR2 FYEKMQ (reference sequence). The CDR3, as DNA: TGTGCCAGCAGCCCGGGACAGAAAGAGACCCAGTACTTC. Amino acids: CASSPGQKETQYF.

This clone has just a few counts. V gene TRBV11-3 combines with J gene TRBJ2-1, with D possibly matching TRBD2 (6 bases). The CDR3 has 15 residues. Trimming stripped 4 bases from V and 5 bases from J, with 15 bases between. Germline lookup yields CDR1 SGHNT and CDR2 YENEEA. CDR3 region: CASSYTGTDDNEQFF. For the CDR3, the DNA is TGTGCCAGCAGCTACACCGGGACTGATGACAATGAGCAGTTCTTC.

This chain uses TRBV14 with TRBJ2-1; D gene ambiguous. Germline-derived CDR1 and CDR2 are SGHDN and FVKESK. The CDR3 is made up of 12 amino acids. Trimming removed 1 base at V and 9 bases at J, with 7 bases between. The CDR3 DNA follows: TGTGCCAGCAGCCAAGCGAGAATTGAGCAGTTCTTC. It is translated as CASSQARIEQFF.

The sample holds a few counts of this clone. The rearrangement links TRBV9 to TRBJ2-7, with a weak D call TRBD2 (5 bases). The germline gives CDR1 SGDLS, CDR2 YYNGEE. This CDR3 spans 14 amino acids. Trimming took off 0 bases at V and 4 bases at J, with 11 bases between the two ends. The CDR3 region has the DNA TGTGCCAGCAGCGTAGAGGCGGGTGCGTACGAGCAGTACTTC. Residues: CASSVEAGAYEQYF.

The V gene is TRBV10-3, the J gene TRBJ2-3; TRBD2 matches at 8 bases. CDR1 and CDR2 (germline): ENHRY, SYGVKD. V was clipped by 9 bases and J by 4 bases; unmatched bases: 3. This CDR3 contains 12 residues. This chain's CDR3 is CAIGLAPDTQYF. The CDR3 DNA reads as TGTGCCATAGGACTAGCCCCAGATACGCAGTATTTT.

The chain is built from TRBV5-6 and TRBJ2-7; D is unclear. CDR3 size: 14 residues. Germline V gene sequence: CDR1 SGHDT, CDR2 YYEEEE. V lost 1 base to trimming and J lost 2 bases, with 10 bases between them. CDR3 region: CASSLSQNPYEQYF. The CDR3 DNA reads TGTGCCAGCAGCTTGTCACAGAACCCCTACGAGCAGTACTTC.

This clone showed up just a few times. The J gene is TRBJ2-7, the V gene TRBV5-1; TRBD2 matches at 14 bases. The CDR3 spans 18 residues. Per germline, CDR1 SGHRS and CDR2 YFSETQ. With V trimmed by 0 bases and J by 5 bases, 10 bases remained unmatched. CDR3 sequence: CASSLEGTSGRKAHEQYF. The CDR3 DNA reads TGCGCCAGCAGCTTGGAGGGGACTAGCGGGAGAAAAGCCCACGAGCAGTACTTC.

This CDR3 is CASRLTEGAVNSNQPQHF. CDR3 in DNA: TGTGCCAGCAGGTTAACGGAGGGGGCAGTTAATAGCAATCAGCCCCAGCATTTT. The chain couples TRBV28 to TRBJ1-5; TRBD1 aligns across 7 bases. Germline loops: CDR1 MDHEN, CDR2 SYDVKM. This CDR3 region has 18 residues. V dropped 6 bases and J dropped 0; count of bases not matched to a gene: 14.

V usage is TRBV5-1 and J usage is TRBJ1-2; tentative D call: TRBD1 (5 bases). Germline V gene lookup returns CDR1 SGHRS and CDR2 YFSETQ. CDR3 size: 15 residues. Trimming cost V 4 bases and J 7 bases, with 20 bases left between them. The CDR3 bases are TGCGCCAGCAGCCCACTTATAGGGGATCTGGTTGGCTACACCTTC. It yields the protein CASSPLIGDLVGYTF.

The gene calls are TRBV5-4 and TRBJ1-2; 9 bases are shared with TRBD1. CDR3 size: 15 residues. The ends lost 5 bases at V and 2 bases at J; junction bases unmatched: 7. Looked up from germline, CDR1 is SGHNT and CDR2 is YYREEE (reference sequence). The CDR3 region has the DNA TGTGCCAGCAGGGAAGGACAGGGGACGAACTATGGCTACACCTTC. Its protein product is CASREGQGTNYGYTF.

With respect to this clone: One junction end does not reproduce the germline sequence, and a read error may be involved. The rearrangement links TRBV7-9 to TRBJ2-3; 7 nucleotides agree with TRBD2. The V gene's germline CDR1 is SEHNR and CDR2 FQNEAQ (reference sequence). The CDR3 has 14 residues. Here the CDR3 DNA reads TGTTCCAGCAGCTTAGCGGGCGCCCCAGATACGCAGTATTTT. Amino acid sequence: CSSSLAGAPDTQYF.

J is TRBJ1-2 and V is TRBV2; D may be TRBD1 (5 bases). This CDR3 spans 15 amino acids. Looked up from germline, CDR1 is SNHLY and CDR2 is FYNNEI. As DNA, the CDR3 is TGTGCTAGCTATACAGGAGTATTAAAGGACTATGGCTACACCTTC. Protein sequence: CASYTGVLKDYGYTF. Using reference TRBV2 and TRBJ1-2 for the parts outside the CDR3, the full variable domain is EPEVTQTPSHQVTQMGQEVILRCVPISNHLYFYWYRQILGQKVEFLVSFYNNEISEKSEIFDDQFSVERPDGSNFTLKIRSTKLEDSAMYFCASYTGVLKDYGYTFGSGTRLTVV.

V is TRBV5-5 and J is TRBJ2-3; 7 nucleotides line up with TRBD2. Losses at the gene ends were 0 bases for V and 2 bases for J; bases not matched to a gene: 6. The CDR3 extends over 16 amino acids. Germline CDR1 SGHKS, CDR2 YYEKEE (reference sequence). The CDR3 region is CASSLELALSTDTQYF. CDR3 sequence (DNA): TGTGCCAGCAGCTTGGAACTAGCGCTTTCCACAGATACGCAGTATTTT.

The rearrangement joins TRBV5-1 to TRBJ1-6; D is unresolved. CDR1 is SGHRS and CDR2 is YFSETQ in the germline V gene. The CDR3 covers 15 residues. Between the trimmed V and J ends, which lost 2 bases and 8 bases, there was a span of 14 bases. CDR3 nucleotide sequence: TGCGCCAGCAGCTTCACGGGAGGTGAGGATTCACCCCTCCACTTT. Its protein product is CASSFTGGEDSPLHF.

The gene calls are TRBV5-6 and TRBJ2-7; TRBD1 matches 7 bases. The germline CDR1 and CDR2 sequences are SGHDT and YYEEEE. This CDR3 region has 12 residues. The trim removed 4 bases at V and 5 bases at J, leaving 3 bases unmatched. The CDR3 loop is CASSGTEDEQYF. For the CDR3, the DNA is TGTGCCAGCAGCGGGACAGAAGACGAGCAGTACTTC. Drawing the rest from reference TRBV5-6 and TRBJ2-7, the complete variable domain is DAGVTQSPTHLIKTRGQQVTLRCSPKSGHDTVSWYQQALGQGPQFIFQYYEEEERQRGNFPDRFSGHQFPNYSSELNVNALLLGDSALYLCASSGTEDEQYFGPGTRLTVT.

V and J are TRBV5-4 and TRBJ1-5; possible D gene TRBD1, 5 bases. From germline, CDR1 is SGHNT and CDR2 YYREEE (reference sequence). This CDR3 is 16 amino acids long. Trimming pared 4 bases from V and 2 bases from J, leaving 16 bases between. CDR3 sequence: CASSIGGGSRNQPQHF. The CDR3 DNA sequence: TGTGCCAGCAGCATCGGGGGGGGGTCCCGCAATCAGCCCCAGCATTTT.

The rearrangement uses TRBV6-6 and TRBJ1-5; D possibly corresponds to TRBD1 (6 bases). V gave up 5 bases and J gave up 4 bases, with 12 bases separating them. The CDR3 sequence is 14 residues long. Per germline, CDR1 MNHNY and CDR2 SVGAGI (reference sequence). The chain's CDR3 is CASSTRQENQPQHF. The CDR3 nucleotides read TGTGCCAGCAGTACTCGACAGGAGAATCAGCCCCAGCATTTT.

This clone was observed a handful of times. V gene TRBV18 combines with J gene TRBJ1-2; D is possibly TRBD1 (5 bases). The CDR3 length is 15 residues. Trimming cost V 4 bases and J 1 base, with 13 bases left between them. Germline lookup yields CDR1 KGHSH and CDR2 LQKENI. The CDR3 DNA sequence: TGTGCCAGCTCACAGGACACGTACAATAACTATGGCTACACCTTC. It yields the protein CASSQDTYNNYGYTF. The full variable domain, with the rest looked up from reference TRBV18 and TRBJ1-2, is NAGVMQNPRHLVRRRGQEARLRCSPMKGHSHVYWYRQLPEEGLKFMVYLQKENIIDESGMPKERFSAEFPKEGPSILRIQQVVRGDSAAYFCASSQDTYNNYGYTFGSGTRLTVV.